This T cell receptor (beta chain) was identified during a study of Graves' ophthalmopathy and Graves' hyperthyroidism. The V end lost 3 bases, the J end lost 9 bases, and 3 bases lay between the germline ends. This CDR3 comprises 9 residues. Germline-derived CDR1 and CDR2 are SGHTA and FQGNSA. Amplification of the TCR beta CDR3 regions used RNA transcripts (as template). HTBI-primed RT-PCR formed the first round, and a multiplex PCR formed the second. TCRdb itself ran the multiplex PCR reads through MiXCR, one entry per CDR3 protein. The sample comprises around 600,000 distinct CDR3 sequences, roughly two fifths of which are singletons, and roughly 3.5% rests with the top ten. Serum thyroxine and TRAb, along with clinical symptoms, thyroid ultrasound and orbital computed tomography, were what diagnosis relied on. PBMCs were isolated by Ficoll-Paque density gradient centrifugation, using around 10 ml of fresh peripheral blood as the starting material.

This TCR came from an adult man with Graves' ophthalmopathy. The V call is TRBV7-2, the J call TRBJ2-7; D is unclear. The sequenced sample consisted of peripheral blood. This CDR3 is CASSFGQYF. DNA of the CDR3: TGTGCCAGCAGCTTCGGGCAGTACTTC.